This T cell receptor beta chain was profiled in a study of T cell responses to AZD1222 COVID-19 vaccine. The study's findings and limits: Repertoire collection took place solely once the T cell response had peaked. Researchers report vaccine-associated CD4 TCRs spanning spike, with dominance at 160-218 and 743-854. Females outnumbered males among donors, who were mostly white British; clonal diversity was possibly underestimated.

Data came from immunoSEQ multiplex PCR; TCRdb stores just in-frame clones and leaves some out. The repertoire holds about 140,000 clones, with 80% to 95% as singletons. On this clone itself: Its antigen is unknown.

Per the germline V gene, CDR1 is SGHTA and CDR2 is FQGNSA. The length of the CDR3 is 16 residues. The V segment lost 3 bases and the J segment 1 base; nucleotides outside the gene matches: 7. The TCR originated in an adult in good health. The sequences come from peripheral blood, collected on day 0 of AZD1222 vaccination. This chain joins TRBV7-2 and TRBJ2-7; 9 positions agree with TRBD1. CDR3 DNA sequence: TGTGCCAGCAGCTTCCCGGGGGACAGGGCTTCCTACGAGCAGTACTTC. Amino acids: CASSFPGDRASYEQYF.